What follows is one TCR beta chain and its context. This sample was taken from a study of prognosis after radiotherapy for stage I lung cancer. With two time points in the design, approximately 6 milliliters of peripheral blood were drawn at each one. By two-round multiplex PCR, the TCR beta CDR3 was amplified from genomic DNA. The first PCR round targeted every TRBV and TRBJ gene with specific primers. TCRdb reprocessed the multiplex PCR reads with MiXCR, giving one entry per CDR3 protein. The table records under 75,000 distinct CDR3 sequences, roughly 29% of them present only once. Germline V lookup: CDR1 GTSNPN, CDR2 SVGIG (reference sequence). The length of the CDR3 is 14 residues. V lost 2 bases and J 3 bases, leaving 14 bases between the germline ends.

Sequencing used PBMCs, obtained before or after stereotactic body radiation therapy (not recorded which). The source of this sequence is a donor at least 50 years old with non-small cell lung cancer. The chain couples TRBV30 to TRBJ2-7, with D perhaps TRBD2 (5 bases). This chain's CDR3 is CAWSFRTCRYEQYF. CDR3 in DNA: TGTGCCTGGAGTTTTAGGACTTGTCGCTACGAGCAGTACTTC.